The rows below give T cell receptor beta chains drawn from one sample of a study of blood T cell repertoires in COVID-19. The repertoire was sequenced with immunoSEQ multiplex PCR; TCRdb's copy has only in-frame clones and lacks some. The table includes about 43,000 clones, 80% to 90% detected once. Sequenced sample: peripheral blood. The receptors here all came from a man aged 40-50 years with COVID-19, enrolled during active disease. Both conserved end residues are part of each CDR3. Each record gives: V gene, D gene, J gene, clone size, CDR3 protein, CDR3 DNA. A D gene is named only where the DNA matches it firmly. Clone size is given for some rows only: seen once, a few or many times, or a class if the clone is expanded.

V: TRBV28; D: -; J: TRBJ2-7; size: -; CDR3: CASTSTGLVSYEQYF; DNA: TGTGCCAGCACGTCAACAGGGCTTGTATCCTACGAGCAGTACTTC
V: TRBV7-2; D: TRBD1; J: TRBJ1-2; size: -; CDR3: CASRGQGGYGYTF; DNA: TGTGCCAGCAGAGGACAGGGCGGCTATGGCTACACCTTC
V: TRBV6-5; D: -; J: TRBJ2-7; size: -; CDR3: CASSPRGLTVYEQYF; DNA: TGTGCCAGCAGTCCCAGGGGATTAACAGTTTACGAGCAGTACTTC
V: TRBV5-6; D: -; J: TRBJ2-2; size: -; CDR3: CASSLVGTGELFF; DNA: TGTGCCAGCAGCTTGGTCGGCACCGGGGAGCTGTTTTTT
V: TRBV5-4; D: -; J: TRBJ1-6; size: -; CDR3: CASSSPSSSPLHF; DNA: TGTGCCAGCAGTTCCCCCTCCAGTTCACCCCTCCACTTT
V: TRBV18; D: TRBD2; J: TRBJ2-3; size: once; CDR3: CASSDPGGLAGYMDTQYF; DNA: TGTGCCAGCTCAGATCCCGGCGGACTAGCGGGGTATATGGATACGCAGTATTTT
V: TRBV6-5; D: -; J: TRBJ1-5; size: few; CDR3: CASTSPAGPQHF; DNA: TGTGCCAGCACCAGCCCCGCGGGGCCCCAGCATTTT
V: TRBV20-1; D: TRBD1; J: TRBJ1-1; size: -; CDR3: CSASGTGGAGPEAFF; DNA: TGCAGTGCTAGTGGGACAGGGGGCGCGGGCCCTGAAGCTTTCTTT
V: TRBV6-5; D: -; J: TRBJ2-7; size: once; CDR3: CASSRGLDYEQYF; DNA: TGTGCCAGCAGCCGCGGGCTAGACTACGAGCAGTACTTC
V: TRBV5-1; D: -; J: TRBJ1-2; size: -; CDR3: CASSLGRQSYGYTF; DNA: TGCGCCAGCAGCTTGGGAAGACAGTCCTATGGCTACACCTTC
V: TRBV5-6; D: -; J: TRBJ1-1; size: few; CDR3: CASSTGQISNTEAFF; DNA: TGTGCCAGCAGCACAGGACAGATTTCGAACACTGAAGCTTTCTTT
V: TRBV3-1/TRBV3-2; D: -; J: TRBJ1-1; size: few; CDR3: CASSPQGSNTEAFF; DNA: TGTGCCAGCAGCCCCCAGGGGTCGAACACTGAAGCTTTCTTT
V: TRBV12-3/TRBV12-4; D: -; J: TRBJ1-2; size: -; CDR3: CASKTRGGYTF; DNA: TGTGCCAGCAAGACGCGGGGTGGCTACACCTTC
V: TRBV11-3; D: -; J: TRBJ1-3; size: once; CDR3: CASSFDRFSGNTIYF; DNA: TGTGCCAGCAGCTTCGACAGATTCTCTGGAAACACCATATATTTT
V: TRBV14; D: TRBD1; J: TRBJ2-3; size: -; CDR3: CASSEDRGLADTQYF; DNA: TGTGCCAGCAGCGAGGACAGGGGGCTGGCAGATACGCAGTATTTT
V: TRBV10-3; D: -; J: TRBJ2-1; size: -; CDR3: CAISVAGRDSYNEQFF; DNA: TGTGCCATCAGTGTGGCAGGGCGCGACTCCTACAATGAGCAGTTCTTC
V: TRBV9; D: TRBD1; J: TRBJ1-4; size: once; CDR3: CASSAQTGVNEKLFF; DNA: TGTGCCAGCAGCGCACAGACAGGGGTTAATGAAAAACTGTTTTTT
V: TRBV5-5; D: -; J: TRBJ2-7; size: -; CDR3: CASSLLGGRNEQYF; DNA: TGTGCCAGCAGCTTGTTAGGGGGAAGAAACGAGCAGTACTTC
V: TRBV5-1; D: TRBD1; J: TRBJ2-3; size: few; CDR3: CASSSPGQGKGTDTQYF; DNA: TGCGCCAGCAGCTCCCCGGGACAGGGGAAGGGTACAGATACGCAGTATTTT
V: TRBV7-6; D: TRBD1; J: TRBJ2-7; size: -; CDR3: CASSRQERDRGDEQYF; DNA: TGTGCCAGCAGCCGTCAGGAACGCGACAGGGGTGACGAGCAGTACTTC
V: TRBV11-2; D: TRBD1; J: TRBJ1-2; size: -; CDR3: CASSLPRTTGGNYGYTF; DNA: TGTGCCAGCAGCTTACCGAGAACGACAGGGGGGAACTATGGCTACACCTTC
V: TRBV27; D: TRBD2; J: TRBJ2-7; size: -; CDR3: CASSLGTSGSNEQYF; DNA: TGTGCCAGCAGTTTGGGGACTAGCGGGAGCAACGAGCAGTACTTC
V: TRBV5-1; D: TRBD1; J: TRBJ2-5; size: -; CDR3: CASSGRGQGGETQYF; DNA: TGCGCCAGCAGCGGGAGGGGACAGGGTGGAGAGACCCAGTACTTC
V: TRBV27; D: -; J: TRBJ2-7; size: -; CDR3: CASSLRIYYEQYF; DNA: TGTGCCAGCAGTCTGCGGATTTACTACGAGCAGTACTTC
V: TRBV2; D: TRBD1; J: TRBJ2-2; size: -; CDR3: CASSEQGDTGELFF; DNA: TGTGCCAGCAGTGAACAGGGGGACACCGGGGAGCTGTTTTTT
V: TRBV20-1; D: -; J: TRBJ1-5; size: few; CDR3: CSASSGANQPQHF; DNA: TGCAGTGCTAGTAGCGGGGCCAATCAGCCCCAGCATTTT
V: TRBV29-1; D: TRBD2; J: TRBJ2-3; size: -; CDR3: CSVATSGYTDTQYF; DNA: TGCAGCGTCGCCACTAGCGGATACACAGATACGCAGTATTTT
V: TRBV5-6; D: -; J: TRBJ1-5; size: once; CDR3: CASHSLVAGNQPQHF; DNA: TGTGCCAGTCACAGCTTAGTGGCAGGCAATCAGCCCCAGCATTTT
V: TRBV6-5; D: -; J: TRBJ2-2; size: -; CDR3: CAIRQVGELFF; DNA: TGTGCCATACGACAGGTCGGGGAGCTGTTTTTT
V: TRBV5-1; D: TRBD1; J: TRBJ2-1; size: -; CDR3: CASSLDLQGYYNEQFF; DNA: TGCGCCAGCAGCTTGGATCTACAGGGGTACTACAATGAGCAGTTCTTC
V: TRBV5-4; D: TRBD1; J: TRBJ1-2; size: -; CDR3: CASSRGQGANYGYTF; DNA: TGTGCCAGCAGCCGGGGACAGGGGGCAAACTATGGCTACACCTTC
V: TRBV5-1; D: -; J: TRBJ2-5; size: -; CDR3: CASSTGTFNRETQYF; DNA: TGCGCCAGCAGCACCGGGACATTTAACCGGGAGACCCAGTACTTC
V: TRBV6-5; D: TRBD1; J: TRBJ2-1; size: -; CDR3: CASSWDRGVYNEQFF; DNA: TGTGCCAGCAGTTGGGACAGGGGAGTCTACAATGAGCAGTTCTTC
V: TRBV4-1; D: TRBD2; J: TRBJ2-7; size: -; CDR3: CASSQERTSGRVLYEQYF; DNA: TGCGCCAGCAGCCAAGAACGGACTAGCGGGAGGGTCCTTTACGAGCAGTACTTC
V: TRBV7-2; D: -; J: TRBJ2-5; size: -; CDR3: CASRVSGEWTQYF; DNA: TGTGCCAGCAGGGTTAGCGGAGAATGGACCCAGTACTTC
V: TRBV6-5; D: -; J: TRBJ1-5; size: once; CDR3: CASSLARESPQHF; DNA: TGTGCCAGCAGTTTGGCCCGTGAATCGCCCCAGCATTTT
V: TRBV5-1; D: -; J: TRBJ2-5; size: -; CDR3: CASSSGGREETQYF; DNA: TGCGCCAGCAGCTCCGGAGGTCGTGAAGAGACCCAGTACTTC
V: TRBV28; D: TRBD1; J: TRBJ2-5; size: -; CDR3: CASSRGTGDFQETQYF; DNA: TGTGCCAGCAGTCGGGGGACAGGGGACTTTCAAGAGACCCAGTACTTC
V: TRBV28; D: -; J: TRBJ1-2; size: -; CDR3: CASSSSGRGADGYTF; DNA: TGTGCCAGCAGTTCCTCAGGGAGGGGGGCTGATGGCTACACCTTC
V: TRBV12-5; D: -; J: TRBJ2-7; size: -; CDR3: CASGLVRTSPGSEQYF; DNA: TGTGCTAGTGGTTTGGTACGGACTTCCCCGGGGTCCGAGCAGTACTTC
V: TRBV15; D: -; J: TRBJ2-7; size: -; CDR3: CATSGSLVGGEQYF; DNA: TGTGCCACCAGCGGAAGTCTAGTAGGGGGCGAGCAGTACTTC